The rows below give T cell receptor beta chains drawn from one sample of a study of shared clonotypes between healthy human individuals. The repertoire was sequenced with immunoSEQ multiplex PCR; TCRdb's copy has only in-frame clones and lacks some. The data contain about 2.1 million clones, more than 85% of them singletons. The sequenced material came from naive CD8+ T cells from PBMCs. These receptors were obtained from a man between 18 and 35 years old in good health. Some clones in this sample may be carry-over from other donors' samples. Each CDR3 is given with its conserved first and last residue. Size is omitted from some rows. Given values are once, few, many or a class for expanded clones.

v_gene	abundance	j_gene	CDR3aa
TRBV4-1	-	TRBJ2-2	CASSQAESTGELFF
TRBV7-9	-	TRBJ2-7	CASSVRDRGLNEQYF
TRBV7-9	-	TRBJ2-7	CASSLHRGEQYF
TRBV28	-	TRBJ2-2	CASSGFRRGELFF
TRBV2	-	TRBJ2-1	CASSRAGGPSYNEQFF
TRBV6-4	-	TRBJ1-1	CASSLVGGGTEAFF
TRBV11-2	-	TRBJ2-1	CASRAGDSYNEQFF
TRBV14	few	TRBJ2-1	CASSVRRYNEQFF
TRBV2	-	TRBJ2-3	CASTLTSGSSTDTQYF
TRBV10-1	-	TRBJ1-4	CASRSHIDSSLEKLFF
TRBV5-6	-	TRBJ2-1	CASSLLDSKYNEQFF
TRBV28	-	TRBJ2-7	CASSSPEPPVVTDLYEQYF
TRBV5-5	-	TRBJ2-7	CASSFGLPYEQYF
TRBV2	-	TRBJ2-7	CASSGGFDRTYSYEQYF
TRBV27	-	TRBJ2-7	CASSPTPYEQYF
TRBV27	-	TRBJ2-5	CASSSYVTGGETQYF
TRBV6-5	-	TRBJ2-3	CASSYSYKLGDTQYF
TRBV7-8	-	TRBJ1-3	CASSLPKGGNTIYF
TRBV2	-	TRBJ2-7	CASSEWDSLYEQYF
TRBV7-9	-	TRBJ2-5	CASSLPLRTGRGRETQYF
TRBV5-4	-	TRBJ2-1	CASSLGQGVYNEQFF
TRBV11-2	-	TRBJ2-4	CASSPGLAKNIQYF
TRBV11-2	-	TRBJ2-3	CASSPPGLLTDTQYF
TRBV6-4	-	TRBJ1-2	CASSDTRTGQMGYTF
TRBV19	-	TRBJ1-4	CASTEGPWANEKLFF
TRBV27	-	TRBJ2-1	CASSPRTGGWNEQFF
TRBV13	-	TRBJ2-6	CASSLWGSGANVLTF
TRBV7-2	-	TRBJ1-4	CASSPRADSTEKLFF
TRBV19	-	TRBJ1-5	CASSIFPAAPEPQHF
TRBV7-9	-	TRBJ2-7	CASSLVGESHYEQYF